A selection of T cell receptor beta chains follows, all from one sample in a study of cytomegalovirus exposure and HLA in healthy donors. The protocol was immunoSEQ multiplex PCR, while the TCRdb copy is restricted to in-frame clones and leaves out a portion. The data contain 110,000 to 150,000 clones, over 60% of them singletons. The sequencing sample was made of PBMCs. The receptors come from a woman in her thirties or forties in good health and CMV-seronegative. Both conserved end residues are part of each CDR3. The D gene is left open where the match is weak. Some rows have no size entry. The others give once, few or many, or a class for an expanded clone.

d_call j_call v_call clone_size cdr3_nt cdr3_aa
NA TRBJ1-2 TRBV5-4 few TGTGCCAGCCTTTTCCGAGGAGGGGCCCGCTACACCTTC CASLFRGGARYTF
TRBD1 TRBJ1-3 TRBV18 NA TGTGCCAGCTCATCCATGGACAGGGTCGGCACCATATATTTT CASSSMDRVGTIYF
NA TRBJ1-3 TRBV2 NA TGTGCCAGCCTACCTCTGGTAGGGGGCTCTGGAAACACCATATATTTT CASLPLVGGSGNTIYF
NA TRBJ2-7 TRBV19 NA TGTGCCAGTAGTACCTCTACAGGGACCCCCTACGAGCAGTACTTC CASSTSTGTPYEQYF
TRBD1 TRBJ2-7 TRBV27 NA TGTGCCAGCAGTCATGGGACAGCTTCCTACGAGCAGTACTTC CASSHGTASYEQYF
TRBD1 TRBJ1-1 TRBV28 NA TGTGCCAGCAGTTCTAGGAGACAGGGGTCGAGCACTGAAGCTTTCTTT CASSSRRQGSSTEAFF
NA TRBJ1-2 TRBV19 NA TGTGCCAGTACCAGACGGACGGGGAGTTGGGATGGCTACACCTTC CASTRRTGSWDGYTF
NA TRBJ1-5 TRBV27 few TGTGCCAGCAGTTACCTCCGAGGAGGGGCTCATCAGCCCCAGCATTTT CASSYLRGGAHQPQHF
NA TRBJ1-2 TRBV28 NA TGTGCCAGCACCTCCCCCACAGGGAGTAACTATGGCTACACCTTC CASTSPTGSNYGYTF
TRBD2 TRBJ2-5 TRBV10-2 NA TGCGCCAGCAGTGTGGGTCTAGCGGGGGTCCCACTACAAGAGACCCAGTACTTC CASSVGLAGVPLQETQYF
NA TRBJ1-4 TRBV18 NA TGTGCCAGCTCACCAAGGACGGGAGAAAAACTGTTTTTT CASSPRTGEKLFF
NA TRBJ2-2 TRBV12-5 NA TGTGCTAGTGGTATTGACTGGCCCGGGGAGCTGTTTTTT CASGIDWPGELFF
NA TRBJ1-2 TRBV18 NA TGTGCCAGCTCACCATCAGAGGGAGGCTACACCTTC CASSPSEGGYTF
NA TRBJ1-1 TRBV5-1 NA TGCGCCAGCCGTCGGAGTTCGACGGAGACTGAAGCTTTCTTT CASRRSSTETEAFF
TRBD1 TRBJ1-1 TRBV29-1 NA TGCAGCGTTGAACGCGGACAGGGGGCCACTGAAGCTTTCTTT CSVERGQGATEAFF
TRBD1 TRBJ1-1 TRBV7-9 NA TGTGCCAGCAGCTTCCGGACAGGGGCTAACACTGAAGCTTTCTTT CASSFRTGANTEAFF
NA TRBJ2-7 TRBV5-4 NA TGTGCCAGCAGCTTGGCCGCAGGGCGCTCCTACGAGCAGTACTTC CASSLAAGRSYEQYF
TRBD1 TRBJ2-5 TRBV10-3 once TGTGCCATCAGGGGGACAGGGGGCGGGGAGACCCAGTACTTC CAIRGTGGGETQYF
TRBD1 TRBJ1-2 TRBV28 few TGTGCCAGCACCACTAGTGGGGCAGGGGGAGACTATGGCTACACCTTC CASTTSGAGGDYGYTF
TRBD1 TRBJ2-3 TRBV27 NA TGTGCCAGCAGTTTTTGGGACAGGGGTATAGCAGATACGCAGTATTTT CASSFWDRGIADTQYF
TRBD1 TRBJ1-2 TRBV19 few TGTGCCAGTAGGGGGGGACAGGACTATGGCTACACCTTC CASRGGQDYGYTF
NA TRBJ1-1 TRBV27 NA TGTGCCAGCAGTCGTATAGGGGGAACTTTTGAAGCTTTCTTT CASSRIGGTFEAFF
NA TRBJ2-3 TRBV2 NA TGTGCCAGCAGGCCCGGGGGAGGTACAGATACGCAGTATTTT CASRPGGGTDTQYF
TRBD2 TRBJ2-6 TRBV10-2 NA TGCGCCAGCAGTGAATTGGCGGGGGGAGGTGGGGCCAACGTCCTGACTTTC CASSELAGGGGANVLTF
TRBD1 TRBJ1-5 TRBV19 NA TGTGCCAGTAGTATTAAGGGACAGGGAAGGCATCAGCCCCAGCATTTT CASSIKGQGRHQPQHF
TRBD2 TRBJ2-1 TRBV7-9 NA TGTGCCAGCAGCGACCGGACGTGGGACTACCACAATGAGCAGTTCTTC CASSDRTWDYHNEQFF
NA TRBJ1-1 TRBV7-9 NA TGTGCCAGCAGTCGAGTGCAGGGGACCCACCCAGCTTTCTTT CASSRVQGTHPAFF
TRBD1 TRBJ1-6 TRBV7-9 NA TGTGCCAGCAGCAAGACCGGGACAGGTATTAATTCACCCCTCCACTTT CASSKTGTGINSPLHF